The 11 T cell receptor beta chains in this list originate from one sample, sequenced in a study of T cells in Graves' hyperthyroidism and ophthalmopathy. RNA transcripts provided the source from which TCR beta CDR3 regions were amplified. The HTBI set primed first-round TCR CDR3 RT-PCR. Each CDR3 protein is one row after TCRdb ran MiXCR on the multiplex PCR reads. Of approximately 330,000 distinct CDR3 sequences in the sample, about 21% were seen once. What was sequenced was blood. The receptors come from a woman aged 50 to 60 with Graves' hyperthyroidism.

At least ten counts were recorded for this clonotype. The chain combines TRBV20-1 with TRBJ2-2; 7 bases agree with TRBD2. CDR1 DFQATT and CDR2 SNEGSKA come from the germline V gene (reference sequence). V shed 5 bases and J 14 bases; nucleotides not matched to a gene: 14. This CDR3 region has 13 residues. This chain's CDR3 is CSAQNREGWGLFF. The CDR3 DNA reads TGCAGTGCTCAAAATAGGGAGGGCTGGGGACTGTTTTTT.

This clonotype was seen many times. The chain has TRBV6-1 and TRBJ2-7; possible D gene TRBD1, 6 bases. Germline CDR1 is MNHNS and CDR2 is SASEGT. The CDR3 has 12 amino acids. Trimming shortened V by 8 bases and J by 2 bases, and 10 bases separated the two germline ends. The CDR3 protein is CASGTQTYEQYF. CDR3 sequence (DNA): TGTGCCAGCGGGACACAAACCTACGAGCAGTACTTC.

This clonotype was detected ten times or more. The genes are TRBV5-1 and TRBJ2-1; 7 positions match TRBD2. The germline V gene has CDR1 SGHRS and CDR2 YFSETQ. The J segment lost 0 bases and the V segment lost 3 bases, leaving 6 bases of the junction unmatched. The CDR3 contains 16 residues. CDR3 protein: CASSSIGGISYNEQFF. CDR3 sequence (DNA): TGCGCCAGCAGCTCCATCGGGGGGATCTCCTACAATGAGCAGTTCTTC. Together with reference TRBV5-1 and TRBJ2-1, the CDR3 gives the full variable domain: KAGVTQTPRYLIKTRGQQVTLSCSPISGHRSVSWYQQTPGQGLQFLFEYFSETQRNKGNFPGRFSGRQFSNSRSEMNVSTLELGDSALYLCASSSIGGISYNEQFFGPGTRLTVL.

Only a few counts were recorded for this clonotype. This rearrangement joins TRBV6-1 to TRBJ2-2; no firm D call. This CDR3 spans 14 amino acids. Germline CDR1 is MNHNS and CDR2 is SASEGT. Trimming left V 2 bases short and J 0 bases short, with 4 bases between. CDR3 bases: TGTGCCAGCAGTGAACGATCGAACACCGGGGAGCTGTTTTTT. Its protein is CASSERSNTGELFF.

This chain connects TRBV27 to TRBJ1-5, with 7 bases aligning to TRBD1. Germline V gene lookup returns CDR1 MNHEY and CDR2 SMNVEV (reference sequence). CDR3 length: 14 amino acids. Germline trimming cut 6 bases from V and 4 bases from J; bases unmatched to any gene: 6. The CDR3, as DNA: TGTGCCAGCAGAAGGACAGGCGTTAATCAGCCCCAGCATTTT. Its translation: CASRRTGVNQPQHF.

The chain is built from TRBV7-9 and TRBJ1-2; possibly TRBD1 for D (5 bases). Germline V lookup: CDR1 SEHNR, CDR2 FQNEAQ (reference sequence). The germline V and J ends were trimmed by 5 bases and 0 bases, with 7 bases remaining between them. The CDR3 runs 13 residues. CDR3 sequence (DNA): TGTGCCAGCAGCGGGGCAGCTAACTATGGCTACACCTTC. This codes for CASSGAANYGYTF.

This clonotype was seen at least ten times. The CDR3 region is CASSPREADFSYEQYF. CDR3 in DNA: TGCGCCAGCAGCCCCAGGGAAGCGGACTTCTCCTACGAGCAGTACTTC. J is TRBJ2-7 and V is TRBV5-1; D may be TRBD1 or TRBD2 (5 bases each). This CDR3 is 16 amino acids long. The germline V gene encodes CDR1 SGHRS and CDR2 YFSETQ. V was trimmed by 4 bases and J by 0 bases, leaving 17 bases between them.

This clonotype occurred many times. The chain employs TRBV7-3 and TRBJ2-1; 8 bases map to TRBD2. V shed 2 bases, J shed 5 bases, and the junction held 8 bases outside the gene matches. The CDR3 length is 16 residues. The germline gives CDR1 SGHTA, CDR2 FQGTGA. The CDR3 protein is CASSLHAGGLDNEQFF. The CDR3 coding sequence is TGTGCCAGCAGCTTACATGCGGGGGGCCTAGACAATGAGCAGTTCTTC.

The chain carries TRBV6-5 and TRBJ1-4, with 7 bases aligning to TRBD1. The ends lost 2 bases at V and 8 bases at J; junction bases unmatched: 8. The CDR3 totals 15 residues. Per germline, CDR1 MNHEY and CDR2 SVGAGI. CDR3 coding DNA: TGTGCCAGCAGTTACACGGCAGGGGGACGGGAAAAACTGTTTTTT. This sequence encodes CASSYTAGGREKLFF.

This clonotype was seen at least ten times. The rearrangement uses TRBV7-9 and TRBJ2-3, with 7 bases fitting TRBD2. V lost 4 bases, J lost 0 bases, and 13 bases stayed unmatched. Germline lookup yields CDR1 SEHNR and CDR2 FQNEAQ (reference sequence). The CDR3 spans 18 residues. CDR3 DNA: TGTGCCAGCAGCTCAACAGGAGGCGAGCGGGAAAGCACAGATACGCAGTATTTT. Protein: CASSSTGGERESTDTQYF.

The V gene is TRBV20-1, the J gene TRBJ2-5, with no clear D. Trimming stripped 4 bases from V and 1 base from J, with 13 bases between. Germline V gene data show CDR1 as DFQATT and CDR2 as SNEGSKA (reference sequence). This CDR3 comprises 14 residues. The CDR3 bases are TGCAGTGCTAAAAAAGGGTCAGCCCAAGAGACCCAGTACTTC. It translates to CSAKKGSAQETQYF.